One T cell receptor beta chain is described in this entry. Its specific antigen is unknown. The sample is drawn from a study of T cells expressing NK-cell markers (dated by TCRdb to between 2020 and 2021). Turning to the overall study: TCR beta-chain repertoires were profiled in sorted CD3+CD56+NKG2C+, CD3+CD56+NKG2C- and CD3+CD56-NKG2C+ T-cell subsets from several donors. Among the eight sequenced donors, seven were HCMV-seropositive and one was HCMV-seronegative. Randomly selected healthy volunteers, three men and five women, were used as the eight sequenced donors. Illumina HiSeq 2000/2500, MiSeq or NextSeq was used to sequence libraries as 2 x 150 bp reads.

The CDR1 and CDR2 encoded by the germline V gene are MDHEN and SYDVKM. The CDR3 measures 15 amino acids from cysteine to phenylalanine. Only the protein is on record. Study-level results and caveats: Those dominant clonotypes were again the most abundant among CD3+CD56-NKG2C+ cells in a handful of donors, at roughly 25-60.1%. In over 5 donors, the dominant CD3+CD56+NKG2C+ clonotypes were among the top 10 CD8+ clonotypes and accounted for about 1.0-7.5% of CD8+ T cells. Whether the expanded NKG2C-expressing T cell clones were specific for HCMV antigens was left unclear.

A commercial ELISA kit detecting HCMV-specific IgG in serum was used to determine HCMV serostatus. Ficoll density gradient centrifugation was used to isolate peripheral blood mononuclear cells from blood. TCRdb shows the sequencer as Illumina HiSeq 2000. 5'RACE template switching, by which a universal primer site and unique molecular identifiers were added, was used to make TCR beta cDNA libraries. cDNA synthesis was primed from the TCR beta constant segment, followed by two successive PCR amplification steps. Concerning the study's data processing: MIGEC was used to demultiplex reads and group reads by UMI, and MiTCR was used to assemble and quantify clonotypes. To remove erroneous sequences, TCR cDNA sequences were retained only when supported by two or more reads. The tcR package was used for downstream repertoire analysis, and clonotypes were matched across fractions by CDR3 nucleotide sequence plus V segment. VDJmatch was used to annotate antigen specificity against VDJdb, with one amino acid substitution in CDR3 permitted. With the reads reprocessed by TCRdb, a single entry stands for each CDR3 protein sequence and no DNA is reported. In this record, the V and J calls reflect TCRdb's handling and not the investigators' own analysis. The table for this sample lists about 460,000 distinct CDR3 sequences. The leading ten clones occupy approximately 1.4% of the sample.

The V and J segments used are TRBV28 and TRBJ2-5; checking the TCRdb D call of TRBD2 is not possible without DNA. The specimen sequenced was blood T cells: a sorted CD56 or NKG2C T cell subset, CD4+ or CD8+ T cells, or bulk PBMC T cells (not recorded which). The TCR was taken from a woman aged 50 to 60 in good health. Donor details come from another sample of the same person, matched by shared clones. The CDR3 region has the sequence CASNPGTTRIETQYF.